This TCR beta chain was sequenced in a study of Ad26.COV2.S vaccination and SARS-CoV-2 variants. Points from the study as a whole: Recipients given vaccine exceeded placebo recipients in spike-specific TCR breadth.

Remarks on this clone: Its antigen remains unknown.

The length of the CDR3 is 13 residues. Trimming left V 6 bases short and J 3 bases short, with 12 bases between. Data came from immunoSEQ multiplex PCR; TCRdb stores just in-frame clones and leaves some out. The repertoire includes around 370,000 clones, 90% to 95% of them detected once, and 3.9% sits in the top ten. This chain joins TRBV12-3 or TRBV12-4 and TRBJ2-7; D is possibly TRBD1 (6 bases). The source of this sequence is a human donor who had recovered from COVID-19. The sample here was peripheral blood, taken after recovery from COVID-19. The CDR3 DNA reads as TGTGCCAGCAGAGGGGGTGCGGTCTACGAGCAGTACTTC. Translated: CASRGGAVYEQYF.